The 31 T cell receptor beta chains presented below share a single source sample, sequenced in a study of low-dose radiotherapy and immunotherapy resistance in tumors. Time point: before trial treatment. Both TCRalpha and TCRbeta chains were reverse transcribed with V-gene-specific primers. Amplification of TCRs used a constant-region primer and V-primer adapter for roughly 20 PCR cycles. TCRdb re-analysed the reads in MiXCR, keeping a single row per CDR3 protein. Of 100,000 or so distinct CDR3 sequences in the sample, 9.4% were seen once. The specimen comprised PBMCs, sampled before treatment. The receptors were sampled from a male donor with prostate cancer.

This clonotype was found many times. The genes are TRBV14 and TRBJ2-3; no clear D gene. V was trimmed by 2 bases and J by 6 bases, leaving 6 bases between them. Per the germline V gene, CDR1 is SGHDN and CDR2 is FVKESK. This CDR3 is 12 amino acids long. DNA of the CDR3: TGTGCCAGCAGCCAATTTCCTGATACGCAGTATTTT. Translated, it gives CASSQFPDTQYF.

This clonotype was observed many times. The CDR3 DNA reads as TGCAGCGCCGAAGCGGGAGTTTTCGGTGAGCAGTTCTTC. Translating gives CSAEAGVFGEQFF. This sequence joins TRBV20-1 and TRBJ2-1; 8 bases fit TRBD2. The germline V gene encodes CDR1 DFQATT and CDR2 SNEGSKA (reference sequence). The CDR3 has 13 residues.

This clonotype was counted between two and nine times. The chain recombines TRBV7-7 with TRBJ2-1, with TRBD2 identical over 11 bases. In germline, CDR1 is SSHAT, CDR2 FNYEAQ (reference sequence). There are 15 residues in the CDR3. V shed 5 bases and J 9 bases; nucleotides not matched to a gene: 9. This CDR3 is CASSQGLADNSEQFF. The CDR3 DNA sequence: TGTGCCAGCAGCCAGGGACTAGCGGATAATTCTGAGCAGTTCTTC.

There are many counts of this clonotype. The V call is TRBV7-6, the J call TRBJ2-5; 7 nucleotides line up with TRBD1. The length of the CDR3 is 13 residues. The germline gives CDR1 SGHVS, CDR2 FNYEAQ. V lost 7 bases and J lost 5; bases outside the gene matches: 7. CDR3 DNA: TGTGCCAGCACCTGGACAGGTGGCGAGACCCAGTACTTC. This translates into CASTWTGGETQYF. Full variable domain (missing parts from reference TRBV7-6 and TRBJ2-5): GAGVSQSPRYKVTKRGQDVALRCDPISGHVSLYWYRQALGQGPEFLTYFNYEAQQDKSGLPNDRFSAERPEGSISTLTIQRTEQRDSAMYRCASTWTGGETQYFGPGTRLLVL.

This clonotype was seen repeatedly, ten times or more. This sequence joins TRBV30 and TRBJ1-2; no reliable D call. The CDR3 spans 11 residues. Germline V gives CDR1 GTSNPN, CDR2 SVGIG (reference sequence). Trimming left V 5 bases short and J 4 bases short, with 8 bases between. CDR3 amino acids: CAWVELYGYTF. As DNA, the CDR3 is TGTGCCTGGGTTGAGCTCTATGGCTACACCTTC.

This clonotype was counted many times. The chain couples TRBV7-2 to TRBJ1-2; TRBD1 might be the D (6 bases). The CDR3 loop spans 14 amino acids. CDR1 and CDR2 from the germline V gene are SGHTA and FQGNSA. V gave up 5 bases and J gave up 5 bases, with 15 bases separating them. The CDR3 nucleotides are TGTGCCAGCAGCCCAGCTACAGGGAATTATGGCTACACCTTC. Encoded protein: CASSPATGNYGYTF.

This clonotype was seen at least ten times. The rearrangement joins TRBV10-3 to TRBJ2-3; 7 nucleotides agree with TRBD1. Per the germline V gene, CDR1 is ENHRY and CDR2 is SYGVKD. J gave up 8 bases and V 11 bases, and 19 bases lay outside the gene matches. The CDR3 runs 15 residues. The CDR3 nucleotides are TGTGCCGCAAGTTCCGGGACAGCCGGAGTAGGTACGCAGTATTTT. This encodes CAASSGTAGVGTQYF.

Ten or more counts support this clonotype. The chain is built from TRBV6-2 or TRBV6-3 and TRBJ2-1, with D tentatively TRBD2 (7 bases). The germline V gene encodes CDR1 MNHEY and CDR2 SVGEGT. Trimming removed 10 bases from V and 3 bases from J, with 16 bases in between. The CDR3 loop spans 14 amino acids. The CDR3 is CATEGGSIYNEQFF. The CDR3 bases are TGTGCCACTGAGGGGGGGTCAATCTACAATGAGCAGTTCTTC.

The sample holds many counts of this clonotype. The chain recombines TRBV29-1 with TRBJ2-3; D may correspond to TRBD1 or TRBD2 (5 bases each). From germline, CDR1 is SQVTM and CDR2 ANQGSEA. CDR3 size: 12 residues. With 7 bases removed from V and 6 bases from J, the gap between germline ends came to 14 bases. In DNA, the CDR3 is TGCAGCGCCGACACATGGGACGATACGCAGTATTTT. Amino acids: CSADTWDDTQYF.

This clonotype has ten or more counts. J is TRBJ2-7 and V is TRBV5-6, with D perhaps TRBD1 (7 bases). V lost 0 bases to trimming and J lost 6 bases, with 16 bases between them. The CDR3 is 15 amino acids. Germline V CDR1 and CDR2: SGHDT, YYEEEE. This chain's CDR3 is CASSLVAGGTSEQYF. The CDR3 DNA follows: TGTGCCAGCAGCTTGGTGGCAGGGGGGACTTCCGAGCAGTACTTC.

This clonotype occurred many times. The chain uses TRBV11-2 and TRBJ2-1; 7 bases fit TRBD2. Losses at the gene ends were 0 bases for V and 2 bases for J; bases not matched to a gene: 10. CDR1 SGHAT and CDR2 FQNNGV come from the germline V gene. This CDR3 is 18 amino acids long. The CDR3 spells CASSLEGGLGRPYNEQFF. The CDR3 nucleotides are TGTGCCAGCAGCTTAGAGGGAGGGTTGGGGAGGCCCTACAATGAGCAGTTCTTC.

This clonotype was seen repeatedly, ten times or more. V and J are TRBV30 and TRBJ1-1, with D tentatively TRBD1 (6 bases). The germline V gene encodes CDR1 GTSNPN and CDR2 SVGIG (reference sequence). The CDR3 consists of 14 residues. Trimming removed 2 bases from V and 4 bases from J, with 14 bases in between. CDR3 coding DNA: TGTGCCTGGAGTACCAGCTGGGGGCGCACTGAAGCTTTCTTT. As protein: CAWSTSWGRTEAFF.

The table lists this clonotype with many counts. The chain has TRBV10-2 and TRBJ1-1; possible D gene TRBD1, 5 bases. Per the germline V gene, CDR1 is WSHSY and CDR2 is SAAADI. There are 15 residues in the CDR3. V was clipped by 6 bases and J by 4 bases, with 18 bases between them. DNA for the CDR3: TGCGCCAGCAGAGATCCCGGTTTCGGGGGCACTGAAGCTTTCTTT. This encodes CASRDPGFGGTEAFF.

The table lists this clonotype with many counts. The CDR3 sequence is CASSFGGTNTGELFF. In DNA form, the CDR3 reads TGTGCCAGCAGTTTCGGCGGGACGAACACCGGGGAGCTGTTTTTT. J is TRBJ2-2 and V is TRBV12-3 or TRBV12-4, with D maybe TRBD2 (6 bases). CDR3 size: 15 residues. V lost 3 bases to trimming and J lost 0 bases, with 8 bases between them.

This clonotype was detected many times. The genes are TRBV5-1 and TRBJ2-3; D is undetermined. The CDR3 is 18 residues long. V lost 5 bases to trimming and J lost 1 base, with 23 bases between them. CDR1 and CDR2 from the germline V gene are SGHRS and YFSETQ. CDR3 nucleotide sequence: TGCGCCAGCAGTAGTTCGGATACCCCGCCTCTGGGCACAGATACGCAGTATTTT. Its translation is CASSSSDTPPLGTDTQYF.

This clonotype has a count of ten or more. The chain carries TRBV3-1 and TRBJ1-1; TRBD1 aligns across 9 bases. V was clipped by 2 bases and J by 6 bases; unmatched bases: 7. CDR3 length: 15 amino acids. Germline V CDR1 and CDR2: LGHDT, YNNKEL (reference sequence). As DNA, the CDR3 is TGTGCCAGCAGCCAACTAGGACAGGGGATGTCTGAAGCTTTCTTT. This codes for CASSQLGQGMSEAFF. Supplemented by reference TRBV3-1 and TRBJ1-1, the full variable domain reads DTAVSQTPKYLVTQMGNDKSIKCEQNLGHDTMYWYKQDSKKFLKIMFSYNNKELIINETVPNRFSPKSPDKAHLNLHINSLELGDSAVYFCASSQLGQGMSEAFFGQGTRLTVV.

This clonotype turned up a few times. Here the CDR3 DNA reads TGTGCCAGCAGTTCGGGGAGGGGAGGCGAGCAGTACTTC. Translation gives CASSSGRGGEQYF. This sequence joins TRBV5-6 and TRBJ2-7, with 7 bases lining up with TRBD2. CDR1 and CDR2 from the germline V gene are SGHDT and YYEEEE. V was pared by 5 bases and J by 6 bases, with 8 bases of the junction left unmatched. The CDR3 has 13 amino acids.

This clonotype was seen at least ten times. The J gene is TRBJ2-6, the V gene TRBV4-3, with D possibly matching TRBD1 (6 bases). The germline CDR1 and CDR2 sequences are LGHNA and YSLEER. The V end was cut by 2 bases, the J end by 2 bases, with 7 bases between. The length of the CDR3 is 15 residues. In DNA form, the CDR3 reads TGCGCCAGCAGCCAACAGGGGCCTGGGGCCAACGTCCTGACTTTC. This translates into CASSQQGPGANVLTF.

This clonotype was detected many times. The chain employs TRBV15 and TRBJ2-3; TRBD2 aligns across 8 bases. This CDR3 is 11 amino acids long. Per the germline V gene, CDR1 is LNHNV and CDR2 is YYDKDF (reference sequence). V dropped 7 bases and J dropped 11; count of bases not matched to a gene: 5. The CDR3 loop reads CATMAGGEQYF. In nucleotides, the CDR3 is TGTGCCACCATGGCGGGGGGAGAGCAGTATTTT.

There are many counts of this clonotype. In DNA form, the CDR3 reads TGCGCCAGCAGCTTGGGGCAGGGGTCGGCGCAGACCCAGTACTTC. It codes for CASSLGQGSAQTQYF. This chain links TRBV5-1 with TRBJ2-5, with D perhaps TRBD1 (6 bases). Trimming cost V 0 bases and J 6 bases, with 15 bases left between them. Germline values: CDR1 SGHRS, CDR2 YFSETQ. The CDR3 is made up of 15 amino acids. Full variable domain (remainder filled in from reference TRBV5-1 and TRBJ2-5): KAGVTQTPRYLIKTRGQQVTLSCSPISGHRSVSWYQQTPGQGLQFLFEYFSETQRNKGNFPGRFSGRQFSNSRSEMNVSTLELGDSALYLCASSLGQGSAQTQYFGPGTRLLVL.

This clonotype was observed at least ten times. The chain is built from TRBV9 and TRBJ2-7, with a weak D call TRBD2 (5 bases). The germline V gene has CDR1 SGDLS and CDR2 YYNGEE. The CDR3 totals 14 residues. The ends were cut back, 0 bases at V and 2 bases at J, with 9 bases in the middle. The CDR3 loop is CASSVDGEPYEQYF. DNA of the CDR3: TGTGCCAGCAGCGTAGATGGGGAGCCCTACGAGCAGTACTTC.

The sample holds many counts of this clonotype. V usage is TRBV29-1 and J usage is TRBJ1-3; no firm D call. The V gene's germline CDR1 is SQVTM and CDR2 ANQGSEA. CDR3 size: 11 residues. Trimming pared 3 bases from V and 4 bases from J, leaving 4 bases between. The CDR3 nucleotides are TGCAGCGTTGACAGGGGAAACACCATATATTTT. It specifies CSVDRGNTIYF.

Ten or more counts support this clonotype. The rearrangement uses TRBV6-2 or TRBV6-3 and TRBJ1-2; 7 bases line up with TRBD1. There are 13 residues in the CDR3. V lost 7 bases and J lost 7; bases outside the gene matches: 9. Germline values: CDR1 MNHEY, CDR2 SVGEGT. The CDR3: CASMVTGVSGYTF. DNA for the CDR3: TGTGCCAGCATGGTAACAGGGGTCTCTGGCTACACCTTC.

This clonotype was seen ten or more times. The V and J genes are TRBV20-1 and TRBJ2-5; D unclear. CDR1 is DFQATT and CDR2 is SNEGSKA in the germline V gene (reference sequence). CDR3 length equals 11 residues. DNA of the CDR3: TGCAGGGCCGGCGGTTGGGAGACCCAGTACTTC. Encoded protein: CRAGGWETQYF.

This clonotype was detected ten times or more. The chain joins TRBV29-1 to TRBJ2-7; TRBD2 matches at 8 bases. CDR3 size: 15 residues. V was clipped by 6 bases and J by 3 bases; unmatched bases: 13. CDR1 SQVTM and CDR2 ANQGSEA come from the germline V gene. The CDR3 spells CSVTTGTRIFYEQYF. CDR3 DNA sequence: TGCAGCGTGACGACCGGGACTAGGATCTTCTACGAGCAGTACTTC.

This clonotype was counted many times. The CDR3 sequence is CASSSSTGGLSNQYF. DNA of the CDR3: TGTGCCAGCAGTAGTTCGACAGGGGGCCTGAGTAACCAGTACTTC. The V call is TRBV6-5, the J call TRBJ2-5; 10 positions match TRBD1. Per germline, CDR1 MNHEY and CDR2 SVGAGI. The CDR3 spans 15 residues. Trimming cost V 5 bases and J 10 bases; bases outside gene matches: 13.

This clonotype was picked up a small number of times. The chain couples TRBV29-1 to TRBJ1-1; 8 nucleotides match TRBD1. Unmatched junction bases numbered 18, after V lost 2 bases and J lost 4 bases. The CDR3 has 18 residues. The germline CDR1 and CDR2 sequences are SQVTM and ANQGSEA. The CDR3 spells CSVESIGVQGVVGTEAFF. In DNA, the CDR3 is TGCAGCGTTGAAAGTATTGGAGTACAGGGGGTGGTGGGCACTGAAGCTTTCTTT.

The chain couples TRBV2 to TRBJ2-7; D perhaps matches TRBD2 (6 bases). The CDR3 is 14 amino acids. The V and J ends lost 6 bases and 3 bases respectively, with 15 bases between them. Germline V lookup: CDR1 SNHLY, CDR2 FYNNEI. The CDR3: CASSAGRAGYEQYF. The CDR3 nucleotides read TGTGCCAGCAGCGCGGGACGGGCGGGCTACGAGCAGTACTTC.

This clonotype was picked up many times. The genes are TRBV28 and TRBJ2-7; 9 positions match TRBD2. J gave up 2 bases and V 3 bases, and 2 bases lay outside the gene matches. This CDR3 contains 14 residues. The germline gives CDR1 MDHEN, CDR2 SYDVKM. This CDR3 is CASSFLAGAYEQYF. CDR3 coding DNA: TGTGCCAGCAGTTTTTTAGCGGGAGCCTACGAGCAGTACTTC.

This clonotype was observed many times. The rearrangement uses TRBV20-1 and TRBJ2-1; 7 bases line up with TRBD1. The CDR3 consists of 14 residues. Germline loops: CDR1 DFQATT, CDR2 SNEGSKA (reference sequence). J was trimmed by 10 bases and V by 2 bases; bases with no gene match: 11. In DNA form, the CDR3 reads TGCAGTGCTAGACTTAGGGGGCCGGGCAGGGAGCAGTTCTTC. Its protein product is CSARLRGPGREQFF.

In its sample, this clonotype was seen many times. The V gene is TRBV29-1, the J gene TRBJ1-5; TRBD1 aligns across 8 bases. The CDR3 totals 14 residues. The germline V gene has CDR1 SQVTM and CDR2 ANQGSEA. V lost 3 bases, J lost 6 bases, and 7 bases stayed unmatched. The CDR3 coding sequence is TGCAGCGTTGAGGTTAGTGGACAGGGTCAGCCCCAGCATTTT. This codes for CSVEVSGQGQPQHF.